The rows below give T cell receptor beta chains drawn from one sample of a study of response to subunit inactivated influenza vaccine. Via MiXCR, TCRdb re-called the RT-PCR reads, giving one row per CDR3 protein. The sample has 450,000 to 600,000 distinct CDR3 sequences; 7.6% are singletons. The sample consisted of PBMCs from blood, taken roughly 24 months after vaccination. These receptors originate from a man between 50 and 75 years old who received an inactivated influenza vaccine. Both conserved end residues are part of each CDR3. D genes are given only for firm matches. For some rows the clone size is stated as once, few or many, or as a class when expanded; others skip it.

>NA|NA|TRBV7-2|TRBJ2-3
CAFGASTDTQYF
TGTGCCTTCGGGGCAAGCACAGATACGCAGTATTTT
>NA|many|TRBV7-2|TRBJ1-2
CASSLGGTDYGYTF
TGTGCCAGCAGCTTAGGCGGTACTGACTATGGCTACACCTTC
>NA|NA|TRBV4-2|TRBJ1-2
CASSQDTVYGYTF
TGTGCCAGCAGCCAAGATACGGTCTATGGCTACACCTTC
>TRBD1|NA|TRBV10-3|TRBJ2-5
CAISAGVTTGGETQYF
TGTGCCATCAGTGCCGGGGTAACGACAGGGGGGGAGACCCAGTACTTC
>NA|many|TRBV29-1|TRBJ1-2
CSVSDSNYGYTF
TGCAGCGTGAGCGACAGTAACTATGGCTACACCTTC
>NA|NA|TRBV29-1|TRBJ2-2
CSVAGSRPNTGELFF
TGCAGCGTTGCAGGGTCTAGACCGAACACCGGGGAGCTGTTTTTT
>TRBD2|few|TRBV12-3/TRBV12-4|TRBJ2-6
CASSWTSGGAFGANVLTF
TGTGCCAGCAGTTGGACTAGCGGGGGGGCCTTTGGGGCCAACGTCCTGACTTTC
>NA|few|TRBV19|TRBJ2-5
CASSVLETQYF
TGTGCCAGTAGTGTTTTGGAGACCCAGTACTTC
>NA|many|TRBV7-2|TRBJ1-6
CASSLRTGLDYSPLHF
TGTGCCAGCAGCTTACGAACAGGGTTAGATTATTCACCCCTCCACTTT
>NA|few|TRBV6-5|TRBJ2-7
CASSYDILSYEQYF
TGTGCCAGCAGTTACGACATATTATCCTACGAGCAGTACTTC
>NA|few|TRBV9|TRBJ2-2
CASSPIRGITRTGELFF
TGTGCCAGCAGCCCTATTAGGGGAATAACGCGAACCGGGGAGCTGTTTTTT
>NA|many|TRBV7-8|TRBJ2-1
CASSPGDVEQFF
TGTGCCAGCAGTCCCGGAGACGTTGAGCAGTTCTTC
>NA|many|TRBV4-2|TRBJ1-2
CASSQDPGRNYGYTF
TGTGCCAGCAGCCAAGATCCTGGGCGAAACTATGGCTACACCTTC
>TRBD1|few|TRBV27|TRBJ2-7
CASSLFAGGKDEQYF
TGTGCCAGCAGTTTATTCGCAGGGGGAAAGGACGAGCAGTACTTC
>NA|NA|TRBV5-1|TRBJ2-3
CASSWTERTDTQYF
TGCGCCAGCAGCTGGACAGAACGCACAGATACGCAGTATTTT
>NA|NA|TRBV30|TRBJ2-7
CAWSVAGEQYF
TGTGCCTGGAGTGTGGCTGGCGAGCAGTACTTC
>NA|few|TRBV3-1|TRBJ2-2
CASSPQGWGGELFF
TGTGCCAGCAGCCCCCAGGGGTGGGGTGGGGAGCTGTTTTTT
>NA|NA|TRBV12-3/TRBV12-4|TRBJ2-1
CASRPRSSSYNEQFF
TGTGCCAGCAGGCCAAGGTCGAGCTCCTACAATGAGCAGTTCTTC
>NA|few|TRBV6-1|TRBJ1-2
CASSEGAGINYGYTF
TGTGCCAGCAGTGAAGGAGCCGGGATTAACTATGGCTACACCTTC
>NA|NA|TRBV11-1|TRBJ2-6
CASTTDPHSGANVLTF
TGTGCCAGCACAACTGACCCCCACTCTGGGGCCAACGTCCTGACTTTC
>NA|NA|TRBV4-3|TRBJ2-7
CASSPDGSEQYF
TGCGCCAGCAGCCCAGATGGGAGCGAGCAGTACTTC
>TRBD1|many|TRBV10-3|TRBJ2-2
CAISSIGTGSPGELFF
TGTGCCATCAGTTCAATCGGGACAGGGAGTCCCGGGGAGCTGTTTTTT
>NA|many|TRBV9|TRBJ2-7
CASSVSHNEQYF
TGTGCCAGCAGCGTGTCGCATAACGAGCAGTACTTC
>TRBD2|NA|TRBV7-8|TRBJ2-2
CASSQASGFTGELFF
TGTGCCAGCAGCCAGGCTAGCGGATTCACCGGGGAGCTGTTTTTT